Following are 29 T cell receptor beta chains from one sample sequenced in a study of cytomegalovirus exposure and HLA in healthy donors. PCR employed 60 Vbeta and 13 Jbeta primers. The table came from immunoSEQ multiplex PCR; TCRdb's copy has only in-frame clones and leaves some out. The sample records under 200,000 clones, approximately 75% being singletons. Input material: PBMCs. All receptors come from a man aged 50-60 years in good health and CMV-seropositive.

This chain connects TRBV4-3 to TRBJ1-2, with D perhaps matching TRBD1 (5 bases). The CDR3 totals 15 residues. Germline lookup yields CDR1 LGHNA and CDR2 YSLEER. V was clipped by 0 bases and J by 4 bases, with 12 bases between them. The CDR3: CASSQDRQGAYGYTF. The CDR3 bases are TGCGCCAGCAGCCAAGACAGGCAGGGCGCCTATGGCTACACCTTC.

This clone occurred a few times. The chain joins TRBV5-4 to TRBJ1-3; 9 positions agree with TRBD1. CDR1 and CDR2 (germline): SGHNT, YYREEE (reference sequence). V shed 4 bases and J 0 bases; nucleotides not matched to a gene: 5. The CDR3 loop spans 16 amino acids. DNA for the CDR3: TGTGCCAGCAGCGAACCGACAGGGGGCTCTGGAAACACCATATATTTT. Its protein product is CASSEPTGGSGNTIYF.

V usage is TRBV4-1 and J usage is TRBJ2-1; 10 nucleotides align to TRBD2. Per germline, CDR1 MGHRA and CDR2 YSYEKL. CDR3 length equals 15 residues. Trimming removed 0 bases from V and 9 bases from J; junction bases left unmatched: 5. CDR3 nucleotide sequence: TGCGCCAGCAGCCAAGATAGCGGGGGGATCCGTGAGCAGTTCTTC. It translates to CASSQDSGGIREQFF.

V gene TRBV5-6 combines with J gene TRBJ2-1; 9 bases are a match to TRBD1. With V trimmed by 0 bases and J by 8 bases, 6 bases remained unmatched. Germline assignment: CDR1 SGHDT and CDR2 YYEEEE. The CDR3 spans 15 residues. This chain's CDR3 is CASSLVGQGMDEQFF. CDR3 DNA sequence: TGTGCCAGCAGCTTGGTCGGACAGGGGATGGATGAGCAGTTCTTC.

This clone was counted a single time. The genes are TRBV10-3 and TRBJ2-1; 10 bases agree with TRBD1. This CDR3 is built from 17 residues. CDR1 ENHRY and CDR2 SYGVKD come from the germline V gene. Trimming removed 2 bases from V and 7 bases from J; junction bases left unmatched: 11. DNA of the CDR3: TGTGCCATCAGTGAGACAATGGGACAGGGGATATCAAATGAGCAGTTCTTC. Encoded protein: CAISETMGQGISNEQFF.

This clone occurred once. J is TRBJ1-2 and V is TRBV2; the D gene is possibly TRBD1 (5 bases). CDR3 length: 14 amino acids. Between the trimmed V and J ends, which lost 3 bases and 7 bases, there was a span of 15 bases. Germline V lookup: CDR1 SNHLY, CDR2 FYNNEI. In DNA, the CDR3 is TGTGCCAGCAGTGACAGGGCCGTCGGTGGTGGCTACACCTTC. This gives the protein CASSDRAVGGGYTF. Full variable domain (outside the CDR3, taken from reference TRBV2 and TRBJ1-2): EPEVTQTPSHQVTQMGQEVILRCVPISNHLYFYWYRQILGQKVEFLVSFYNNEISEKSEIFDDQFSVERPDGSNFTLKIRSTKLEDSAMYFCASSDRAVGGGYTFGSGTRLTVV.

This clone came up once. The rearrangement joins TRBV9 to TRBJ1-3, with D tentatively TRBD1 (6 bases). The CDR3 totals 14 residues. The ends were cut back, 4 bases at V and 4 bases at J, with 12 bases in the middle. Looked up from germline, CDR1 is SGDLS and CDR2 is YYNGEE. The CDR3 sequence is CASSHRTDGNTIYF. The CDR3 DNA follows: TGTGCCAGCAGCCATCGGACAGACGGAAACACCATATATTTT.

V usage is TRBV2 and J usage is TRBJ2-3; no firm D call. The germline CDR1 and CDR2 sequences are SNHLY and FYNNEI. Trimming took off 7 bases at V and 2 bases at J, with 16 bases between the two ends. This CDR3 has 15 residues. The CDR3 here is CASNPRQLATDTQYF. Written as DNA, the CDR3 is TGTGCCAGCAATCCGCGGCAGTTAGCCACAGATACGCAGTATTTT. Variable domain in full (rest from reference TRBV2 and TRBJ2-3): EPEVTQTPSHQVTQMGQEVILRCVPISNHLYFYWYRQILGQKVEFLVSFYNNEISEKSEIFDDQFSVERPDGSNFTLKIRSTKLEDSAMYFCASNPRQLATDTQYFGPGTRLTVL.

V and J are TRBV2 and TRBJ2-3, with TRBD1 identical over 7 bases. With 8 bases clipped from V and 4 bases from J, the junction kept 6 bases outside the gene matches. CDR3 length: 13 residues. Germline V gene data show CDR1 as SNHLY and CDR2 as FYNNEI. The CDR3 protein is CASVQGDSDTQYF. In nucleotides, the CDR3 is TGTGCCAGCGTCCAGGGGGATTCAGATACGCAGTATTTT.

The chain links TRBV6-5 to TRBJ2-4; 7 nucleotides agree with TRBD1. CDR1 is MNHEY and CDR2 is SVGAGI in the germline V gene. This CDR3 is built from 11 residues. The junction had 3 bases not matched to a gene; V was cut back by 8 bases and J by 8 bases. CDR3 protein: CASADRDIQYF. DNA of the CDR3: TGTGCCAGCGCCGACAGGGACATTCAGTACTTC.

The count of this clone is one. J is TRBJ1-6 and V is TRBV19; 9 bases fit TRBD1. J gave up 7 bases and V 5 bases, and 3 bases lay outside the gene matches. This CDR3 is built from 14 residues. CDR1 is LNHDA, CDR2 SQIVND, per germline (reference sequence). This CDR3 reads CASSAQGANSPLHF. The CDR3 DNA is TGTGCCAGTAGTGCACAGGGGGCCAATTCACCCCTCCACTTT.

Only a few counts were recorded for this clone. The rearrangement links TRBV29-1 to TRBJ1-4; 7 bases match TRBD1. Germline CDR1 and CDR2: SQVTM and ANQGSEA. The CDR3 sequence is 12 residues long. V shed 5 bases, J shed 8 bases, and the junction held 5 bases outside the gene matches. The CDR3 DNA is TGCAGCGTTCGACAGGGTTCCGAAAAACTGTTTTTT. This translates into CSVRQGSEKLFF.

The J gene is TRBJ1-2, the V gene TRBV5-1; 9 nucleotides agree with TRBD1. Trimming at V came to 4 bases and at J to 2 bases, leaving 3 bases not matched to a gene. The CDR3 totals 14 residues. The germline V gene has CDR1 SGHRS and CDR2 YFSETQ. CDR3 sequence reads: CASSTTGGNYGYTF. CDR3 DNA: TGCGCCAGCAGCACCACAGGGGGCAACTATGGCTACACCTTC. The full variable domain, in which reference TRBV5-1 and TRBJ1-2 provide the parts outside the CDR3, is KAGVTQTPRYLIKTRGQQVTLSCSPISGHRSVSWYQQTPGQGLQFLFEYFSETQRNKGNFPGRFSGRQFSNSRSEMNVSTLELGDSALYLCASSTTGGNYGYTFGSGTRLTVV.

The rearrangement uses TRBV7-8 and TRBJ2-7; D possibly corresponds to TRBD2 (6 bases). CDR1 is SGHVS, CDR2 FQNEAQ, per germline. Deletions cut 4 bases from V and 1 base from J, with 8 bases between. The CDR3 is 13 amino acids. The CDR3 bases are TGTGCCAGCAGCTCGGGACTTTCCTACGAGCAGTACTTC. It encodes CASSSGLSYEQYF.

This clone was seen only once. The junction differs from germline at one of its ends, possibly a read error. The V and J genes are TRBV7-7 and TRBJ2-2; 8 nucleotides agree with TRBD1. The CDR3 consists of 16 residues. Germline CDR1 reads SSHAT; CDR2 reads FNYEAQ (reference sequence). CDR3 coding DNA: TGTGCTAGCAGCTTAGCAGGGGGCCATTCCACCGGGGAGCTGTTTTTT. Translation gives CASSLAGGHSTGELFF.

The chain recombines TRBV11-3 with TRBJ2-2, with 7 nucleotides matching TRBD1. The V gene end was trimmed by 5 bases and the J gene end by 1 base; junction bases not matched to a gene: 4. CDR1 and CDR2 from the germline V gene are SGHNT and YENEEA. CDR3 length: 15 residues. CDR3 in amino acids: CASSRGQVNTGELFF. The CDR3 nucleotides are TGTGCCAGCAGCCGCGGACAGGTGAACACCGGGGAGCTGTTTTTT.

This chain joins TRBV6-5 and TRBJ2-3, with unresolved D. Germline lookup yields CDR1 MNHEY and CDR2 SVGAGI. The ends were cut back, 4 bases at V and 0 bases at J, with 11 bases in the middle. The CDR3 covers 15 residues. CDR3: CASSLDFSSTDTQYF. Here the CDR3 DNA reads TGTGCCAGCAGTTTAGATTTCTCTAGCACAGATACGCAGTATTTT.

This clone was observed a single time. The J gene is TRBJ2-5, the V gene TRBV2; TRBD2 matches 12 bases. The CDR3 has 16 amino acids. The germline gives CDR1 SNHLY, CDR2 FYNNEI. V shed 3 bases and J 5 bases; nucleotides not matched to a gene: 7. This CDR3 reads CASSDTSGGSGETQYF. Written as DNA, the CDR3 is TGTGCCAGCAGTGATACTAGCGGGGGGTCCGGTGAGACCCAGTACTTC.

This chain connects TRBV30 to TRBJ1-1, with no clear D. The germline CDR1 and CDR2 sequences are GTSNPN and SVGIG (reference sequence). The V and J ends lost 5 bases and 0 bases respectively, with 25 bases between them. The CDR3 has 18 residues. Here the CDR3 DNA reads TGTGCCTGGGGCCCCCCAACGACTGGATTGGGTGTGAACACTGAAGCTTTCTTT. This gives the protein CAWGPPTTGLGVNTEAFF. Complete variable domain (other parts from reference TRBV30 and TRBJ1-1): SQTIHQWPATLVQPVGSPLSLECTVEGTSNPNLYWYRQAAGRGLQLLFYSVGIGQISSEVPQNLSASRPQDRQFILSSKKLLLSDSGFYLCAWGPPTTGLGVNTEAFFGQGTRLTVV.

This clone was picked up a small number of times. The V gene is TRBV4-3, the J gene TRBJ2-1; 14 bases are shared with TRBD2. J gave up 10 bases and V 4 bases, and 9 bases lay outside the gene matches. Germline V lookup: CDR1 LGHNA, CDR2 YSLEER. The CDR3 sequence is 16 residues long. CDR3 region: CASSLGLAGAAREQFF. CDR3 nucleotide sequence: TGCGCCAGCAGCCTGGGACTAGCGGGGGCTGCGCGGGAGCAGTTCTTC.

J is TRBJ2-1 and V is TRBV13, with 11 bases aligning to TRBD2. Germline V gives CDR1 PRHDT, CDR2 FYEKMQ (reference sequence). The CDR3 extends over 15 amino acids. The V segment lost 4 bases and the J segment 12 bases; nucleotides outside the gene matches: 11. CDR3 in amino acids: CASSSHTSGGPAQFF. The CDR3 DNA follows: TGTGCCAGCAGCTCCCATACTAGCGGGGGTCCTGCGCAGTTCTTC.

This CDR3 reads CASSQDRLAGSSYEQYF. Written as DNA, the CDR3 is TGCGCCAGCAGCCAAGATCGCCTAGCGGGGAGCTCCTACGAGCAGTACTTC. This chain joins TRBV4-3 and TRBJ2-7; 9 bases fit TRBD2. The CDR3 has 17 residues. Germline CDR1 and CDR2: LGHNA and YSLEER. The junction had 6 bases not matched to a gene; V was cut back by 0 bases and J by 0 bases.

This rearrangement joins TRBV5-6 to TRBJ1-3; TRBD1 might be the D (5 bases). Looked up from germline, CDR1 is SGHDT and CDR2 is YYEEEE. The CDR3 spans 15 residues. The ends were cut back, 3 bases at V and 2 bases at J, with 12 bases in the middle. This CDR3 is CASSSMGLTGNTIYF. The CDR3, as DNA: TGTGCCAGCAGCTCGATGGGGCTAACTGGAAACACCATATATTTT. Full variable domain (missing parts from reference TRBV5-6 and TRBJ1-3): DAGVTQSPTHLIKTRGQQVTLRCSPKSGHDTVSWYQQALGQGPQFIFQYYEEEERQRGNFPDRFSGHQFPNYSSELNVNALLLGDSALYLCASSSMGLTGNTIYFGEGSWLTVV.

The rearrangement joins TRBV19 to TRBJ1-2; tentative D call: TRBD1 (6 bases). The CDR3 has 15 residues. Looked up from germline, CDR1 is LNHDA and CDR2 is SQIVND (reference sequence). The V and J ends lost 4 bases and 2 bases respectively, with 14 bases between them. The CDR3 loop is CASSTFGRGNYGYTF. DNA of the CDR3: TGTGCCAGTAGTACCTTCGGCAGGGGAAACTATGGCTACACCTTC.

The chain is built from TRBV19 and TRBJ2-7; D call uncertain. Trimming cost V 4 bases and J 0 bases, with 13 bases left between them. Germline CDR1 LNHDA, CDR2 SQIVND (reference sequence). This CDR3 has 15 residues. CDR3 protein: CASSTYLVSSYEQYF. In DNA, the CDR3 is TGTGCCAGTAGTACCTACTTGGTAAGCTCCTACGAGCAGTACTTC.

The chain uses TRBV18 and TRBJ2-7, with 7 bases aligning to TRBD1. V was clipped by 3 bases and J by 1 base; unmatched bases: 12. From germline, CDR1 is KGHSH and CDR2 LQKENI. This CDR3 spans 17 amino acids. In nucleotides, the CDR3 is TGTGCCAGCTCACCCAATCCCAGACAGGGTTGGTCCTACGAGCAGTACTTC. Its protein product is CASSPNPRQGWSYEQYF.

J is TRBJ1-5 and V is TRBV2; perhaps TRBD1 as D (6 bases). CDR1 and CDR2 from the germline V gene are SNHLY and FYNNEI. Trimming stripped 8 bases from V and 5 bases from J, with 16 bases between. CDR3 length: 14 residues. The CDR3 is CASGQDSSYQPQHF. The CDR3 nucleotides are TGTGCCAGCGGCCAGGACAGCAGTTATCAGCCCCAGCATTTT.

This chain connects TRBV20-1 to TRBJ1-1; D is undetermined. Deletions cut 1 base from V and 4 bases from J, with 4 bases between. The V gene's germline CDR1 is DFQATT and CDR2 SNEGSKA (reference sequence). The CDR3 is 11 residues long. CDR3 sequence reads: CSARAGTEAFF. In nucleotides, the CDR3 is TGCAGTGCTAGAGCGGGCACTGAAGCTTTCTTT.

V and J are TRBV11-3 and TRBJ2-2; 9 nucleotides align to TRBD2. The CDR3 runs 19 residues. Germline CDR1 SGHNT, CDR2 YENEEA. J gave up 3 bases and V 0 bases, and 11 bases lay outside the gene matches. This CDR3 is CASSLEAPSGAHDTGELFF. The CDR3 DNA sequence: TGTGCCAGCAGCTTAGAAGCTCCTAGCGGGGCCCATGACACCGGGGAGCTGTTTTTT. Full variable domain (outside the CDR3, taken from reference TRBV11-3 and TRBJ2-2): EAGVVQSPRYKIIEKKQPVAFWCNPISGHNTLYWYLQNLGQGPELLIRYENEEAVDDSQLPKDRFSAERLKGVDSTLKIQPAELGDSAVYLCASSLEAPSGAHDTGELFFGEGSRLTVL.